This T cell receptor (beta chain) was retrieved from a study of cytomegalovirus exposure and HLA in healthy donors. The PCR made use of 60 Vbeta and 13 Jbeta primers. Sequencing used immunoSEQ multiplex PCR; TCRdb keeps in-frame clones, though not all of them. The sample holds tens of thousands of clones. There are 15 residues in the CDR3. V lost 1 base and J lost 4, with 10 bases in between. CDR1 and CDR2 from the germline V gene are SGHNT and YENEEA. This chain uses TRBV11-3 with TRBJ1-4; D gene uncertain. Sequenced: PBMCs. The TCR originated in a woman in her sixties or seventies in good health and CMV-seropositive. CDR3 sequence (DNA): TGTGCCAGCAGCTTAGGACCTAGTGGTAATGAAAAACTGTTTTTT. Translated: CASSLGPSGNEKLFF.